These 15 T cell receptor beta chains share one sample of origin, sequenced in a study of tumor-infiltrating lymphocytes in primary liver carcinoma. The study co-extracted DNA and RNA from 20-30 mg of unsorted bulk tissue. TCR beta cDNA was prepared out of around 460 ng total RNA by means of a constant-region primer. Employing slightly modified ARM-PCR, three nested multiplex PCR rounds were run, and these gave rise to the TCR beta libraries. For roughly 11 cycles apiece, the opening two PCR rounds ran with TRBV1-TRBV30 forward primers and a C-beta reverse primer. TCRdb re-called the multiplex PCR reads through MiXCR, storing one row per CDR3 protein. The sample carries some 100,000 distinct CDR3 sequences, about 63% recorded once. Sequencing was performed on liver tumor tissue from sampling region 2. The subset is: tumor region T2, inferior pole. These TCRs come from a woman between 55 and 75 years old with primary liver carcinoma and hepatitis B virus infection.

Remarks on this clonotype: No DNA is shown, since the ends of the CDR3 on it are uncertain; the CDR3 is the one TCRdb lists. The V and J genes are TRBV11-2 and TRBJ2-7; TRBD1 is the table's D call and was not checked against the DNA. With termini counted, the CDR3 has 15 amino acids. Germline V CDR1 and CDR2: SGHAT, FQNNGV. The CDR3 sequence: CASSLDWATGSRQYF.

This clonotype was recorded at least ten times. The chain uses TRBV12-3 or TRBV12-4 and TRBJ2-1; the D gene is possibly TRBD2 (5 bases). Trimming took off 1 base at V and 8 bases at J, with 18 bases between the two ends. This CDR3 spans 16 amino acids. As DNA, the CDR3 is TGTGCCAGCAGTTTAGATAGCCTAGCCGTAGCCCATGAGCAGTTCTTC. Protein: CASSLDSLAVAHEQFF.

In its sample, this clonotype was seen a few times. The junction differs from germline at one of its ends, possibly a read error. This chain joins TRBV11-3 and TRBJ2-3; D possibly matches TRBD1 or TRBD2 (5 bases each). Germline-derived CDR1 and CDR2 are SGHNT and YENEEA. The CDR3 loop spans 15 amino acids. CDR3 residues: CASSLFQGEAGTKYF. As DNA, the CDR3 is TGCGCCAGCAGCTTATTCCAGGGAGAAGCTGGTACGAAGTATTTT.

As regards this clonotype: The junction differs from germline at one of its ends, possibly a read error. V and J are TRBV11-2 and TRBJ2-1; D not resolved. The V gene's germline CDR1 is SGHAT and CDR2 FQNNGV. This CDR3 has 14 residues. The CDR3 protein is CVSSLERPHNEQLF. The CDR3 DNA reads as TGTGTCAGCAGCTTAGAACGGCCACACAATGAACAGCTCTTC.

The CDR3 loop reads CASGLVKETQYF. The CDR3 nucleotides read TGTGCTAGTGGTTTGGTGAAGGAGACCCAGTACTTC. The rearrangement uses TRBV12-5 and TRBJ2-5; no clear D gene. The germline V gene encodes CDR1 LGHNT and CDR2 FRNRAP. The CDR3 runs 12 residues. Trimming shortened V by 0 bases and J by 5 bases, and 4 bases separated the two germline ends.

Worth noting for this clonotype: This may be a read error, as it is one base from a much larger clone. This chain links TRBV5-6 with TRBJ2-1, with 7 bases aligning to TRBD1. V lost 3 bases and J lost 2; bases outside the gene matches: 8. The CDR3 has 16 residues. Germline-derived CDR1 and CDR2 are SGHDT and YYEEEE. For the CDR3, the DNA is TGTGCCAGCAGCTCGTCGGGGCAGGGGGCCTACAATGAGCAGTTCTTC. This gives the protein CASSSSGQGAYNEQFF.

Notes on this clonotype: One end of the junction varies from germline; a read error may be responsible. The gene calls are TRBV12-3 or TRBV12-4 and TRBJ2-1; D assignment may be TRBD1 or TRBD2 (5 bases each). The CDR3 has 15 residues. The DNA of the CDR3 is TGTGCCGGCAGTAGGGTTAGGGGAGACTACAATGAGCAGTTCTTC. Residues: CAGSRVRGDYNEQFF.

Note on this clonotype: A read error may explain this, as a much larger clone is one base away. The rearrangement links TRBV7-8 to TRBJ2-7; unclear D gene. CDR1 is SGHVS and CDR2 is FQNEAQ in the germline V gene. The CDR3 consists of 14 residues. CDR3 protein: CAISLARRSYEQYF. The CDR3 DNA is TGTGCCATCAGCTTAGCAAGGCGGTCCTACGAGCAGTACTTC.

Comment on this clonotype: At one end, the junction sequence differs from germline, possibly due to a read error. The chain joins TRBV7-8 to TRBJ2-2, with D perhaps TRBD2 (7 bases). Germline V gives CDR1 SGHVS, CDR2 FQNEAQ. The CDR3 spans 15 residues. CDR3 coding DNA: TGTGTCAGCAGCTTAGGGGGGGGATACGCCAGGGAGCTGTTTTTT. Its translation: CVSSLGGGYARELFF.

This clonotype was observed many times. The CDR3 DNA reads as TGTGCCAGCAGTTACGTTAGACTGCAAGGGGGGTACGAGCAGTACTTC. Translation gives CASSYVRLQGGYEQYF. The J gene is TRBJ2-7, the V gene TRBV6-6; D tentatively fits TRBD1 or TRBD2 (6 bases each). V lost 2 bases and J 4 bases, leaving 18 bases between the germline ends. CDR1 and CDR2 (germline): MNHNY, SVGAGI (reference sequence). This CDR3 comprises 16 residues.

This clonotype was observed a single time. A much larger clone lies one base from this, so it may be a read error. The chain links TRBV30 to TRBJ2-3; 8 nucleotides match TRBD2. The CDR3 extends over 14 amino acids. The V and J ends lost 6 bases and 5 bases, in that order; junction bases with no gene match: 10. Per germline, CDR1 GTSNPN and CDR2 SVGIG (reference sequence). DNA for the CDR3: TGTGCCTGTCAGATTAGCGGGACGGGAGATACGCAGTATTTT. It codes for CACQISGTGDTQYF.

The chain uses TRBV28 and TRBJ2-1; D tentatively reads TRBD1 or TRBD2 (8 bases each). Germline V gene lookup returns CDR1 MDHEN and CDR2 SYDVKM. The CDR3 runs to 15 residues. V was trimmed by 10 bases and J by 4 bases, leaving 20 bases between them. DNA of the CDR3: TGTGCCAACACCCCAGGGGGCGGGGGGTACAATGAGCAGTTCTTC. Translating it yields CANTPGGGGYNEQFF.

As concerns this clonotype: A read error may produce the germline difference seen at one junction end. The chain recombines TRBV6-1 with TRBJ2-2; no reliable D call. Germline V CDR1 and CDR2: MNHNS, SASEGT. This CDR3 is built from 13 residues. CDR3 sequence (DNA): TGTGCGAGCAGTGAACAGAAGGCCGAGGAGCTGTTTTTT. It yields the protein CASSEQKAEELFF.

As regards this clonotype: This CDR3 fails to terminate in the conserved phenylalanine or tryptophan, so it likely reflects a read error. The J gene is TRBJ2-7, the V gene TRBV5-1; possible D gene TRBD1, 6 bases. The germline V gene has CDR1 SGHRS and CDR2 YFSETQ. V was cut by 0 bases and J by 1 base, with 11 bases left in between. The CDR3 totals 15 residues. The CDR3 protein is CASSLGPGVSYEQYL. For the CDR3, the DNA is TGCGCCAGCAGCTTGGGGCCAGGGGTTTCCTACGAGCAGTACCTC.

To note about this clonotype: The junction departs from germline at one end; a sequencing error may be responsible. The chain has TRBV11-2 and TRBJ2-7; perhaps TRBD2 as D (5 bases). The CDR3 has 13 residues. The germline V gene encodes CDR1 SGHAT and CDR2 FQNNGV. CDR3 DNA sequence: TGTGACAGCGGCTTGACCAATACCTACGGGCAGTACTTC. It codes for CDSGLTNTYGQYF.